This T cell receptor (beta chain) was sequenced for a study of technical replicates of blood from a handful of donors. This CDR3 has 15 amino acids. Germline-derived CDR1 and CDR2 are SEHNR and FQNEAQ (reference sequence). Germline trimming cut 3 bases from V and 4 bases from J; bases unmatched to any gene: 3. Clones were sequenced by immunoSEQ multiplex PCR, and TCRdb holds only the in-frame ones, with some missing. The data contain approximately 73,000 clones, around 90% of them singletons. The sample was T cells isolated from PBMCs. This TCR derives from a human donor in good health. The V call is TRBV7-9, the J call TRBJ1-4; 9 positions agree with TRBD1. CDR3 coding DNA: TGTGCCAGCAGCTTGGGGGACAGGGTTAATGAAAAACTGTTTTTT. The encoded protein is CASSLGDRVNEKLFF.